This is a list of T cell receptor beta chains from one sample in a study of monozygotic twins with inflammatory bowel disease. TCRdb re-called the 5' RACE reads and catalogs CDR3 proteins one per entry, DNA excluded. In all, the sample yields approximately 330,000 distinct CDR3 sequences. What was sequenced was blood. The receptors were gathered from a human donor with ulcerative colitis or Crohn's disease, or a healthy co-twin of an affected twin (not recorded which). Both conserved end residues are part of each CDR3.

TRBV24-1,TRBJ2-3,CATSGRLTDTQYF
TRBV12-3/TRBV12-4,TRBJ2-1,CASSSYNIAYNEQFF
TRBV20-1,TRBJ2-2,CSAKNSGRATGELFF
TRBV29-1,TRBJ2-5,CSTLQGMMGPQETQYF
TRBV28,TRBJ2-7,CASSPARYEQYF
TRBV29-1,TRBJ2-5,CSAAGQSVTQYF
TRBV20-1,TRBJ2-1,CSASPPGTTYNEQFF
TRBV11-2,TRBJ2-7,CASSPSSAGKRLAGVHEQYF
TRBV6-2/TRBV6-3,TRBJ2-7,CASSYSLGQGTYEQYF
TRBV12-3/TRBV12-4,TRBJ2-5,CASSFELPDRGFLLETQYF
TRBV7-3,TRBJ2-1,CASSVDRGTYNEQFF
TRBV7-9,TRBJ2-2,CASSNGQGGGTGELFF
TRBV6-5,TRBJ2-5,CASRLGLAVQETQYF
TRBV25-1,TRBJ1-2,CASSEYGVENGYTF
TRBV3-1,TRBJ2-7,CASSRGLAGSYEQYF
TRBV10-3,TRBJ2-1,CAIRGGQGYNEQFF
TRBV18,TRBJ2-5,CASSPLSGKETQYF
TRBV7-9,TRBJ2-2,CASSSPTGELFF
TRBV5-1,TRBJ2-5,CASSSGQGQETQYF
TRBV28,TRBJ2-2,CASITPNTGELFF
TRBV20-1,TRBJ1-1,CSALSRTGGGTEAFF
TRBV27,TRBJ2-1,CASSLSTSGPYNEQFF
TRBV4-1,TRBJ1-2,CASSQDEGNGYTF
TRBV30,TRBJ2-1,CAWSFYGDEQFF
TRBV6-5,TRBJ1-1,CASSYGGGVNTEAFF
TRBV4-1,TRBJ2-2,CASSRTTSTGELFF
TRBV7-8,TRBJ1-4,CASSLAPRGGRLDEKLFF
TRBV20-1,TRBJ2-7,CSARDPTAVGEQYF
TRBV5-1,TRBJ2-2,CASSLAVQGILSTGELFF
TRBV5-1,TRBJ2-1,CASSFMAIPYNEQFF